This T cell receptor beta chain comes out of a study of control samples from healthy donors and cancer patients. Measured with immunoSEQ multiplex PCR; TCRdb has only the in-frame clones, and not every one. The sample carries about 170,000 clones, roughly 91% recorded once. The CDR3 contains 16 residues. The germline V gene encodes CDR1 SGHVS and CDR2 FNYEAQ. J gave up 5 bases and V 1 base, and 10 bases lay outside the gene matches. The source of this sequence is a woman younger than 45 in good health. This chain links TRBV7-6 with TRBJ1-1; 7 bases fit TRBD1. Material for sequencing was blood. The CDR3 here is CASSLGFVRGRTEAFF. As DNA, the CDR3 is TGTGCCAGCAGCTTAGGTTTCGTCAGGGGGAGGACTGAAGCTTTCTTT.